This T cell receptor (beta chain) appears in the sequencing data of a study of T cell clonality in common variable immunodeficiency. Overall study results and limits: In common variable immunodeficiency, TCR beta chains reportedly carried fewer deletions and N-nucleotide insertions. Links between repertoire features and CVID complications were heterogeneity-limited. CVID subjects showed higher TCRbeta clonality than healthy controls.

The CDR3 has 12 residues. Germline assignment: CDR1 SEHNR and CDR2 FQNEAQ (reference sequence). Between the trimmed V and J ends, which lost 11 bases and 2 bases, there was a span of 10 bases. Blood samples were heparinized, roughly 5 to 8 ml per donor. CVID and control samples used equivalent genomic DNA input. Using immunoSEQ multiplex PCR, the repertoire was profiled, and TCRdb retains in-frame clones only, with some absent. The sample yields under 40,000 clones, without any singletons. On this clone itself: Its antigen is still unknown. The CDR3 end is not reached by the read, which stops 3 residues before it; the germline J gene fills it in.

This sequence originates from a human donor with common variable immunodeficiency. The J gene is TRBJ1-3, the V gene TRBV7-9; D is unresolved. The sample was peripheral blood mononuclear cells. CDR3 DNA (partial): TGTGCCGTAAGAGCGGCTGGAAACACC. This gives the protein CAVRAAGNT. From start to end, the CDR3 is CAVRAAGNTIYF.